This T cell receptor (beta chain) was recovered during a study of identical twins. Study conclusions and caveats: Insertions were reduced in abundant cord blood beta clonotypes but not in memory repertoires.

Unique molecular identifiers were present on the cDNA, which also gained a universal primer site by template switching. TCRdb passed the 5' RACE reads through MiXCR, listing each CDR3 protein once. The sample yields around 490,000 distinct CDR3 sequences, roughly 15% seen once. The CDR3 contains 15 residues. J gave up 3 bases and V 3 bases, and 8 bases lay outside the gene matches. Germline V gene sequence: CDR1 LNHDA, CDR2 SQIVND (reference sequence). This clonotype showed up just a few times. What it binds is unknown. Another study also made use of these data, one on yellow fever vaccine responses in identical twins. That source adds: Vaccine-induced T cell responses in twins were reportedly observed to appear partly convergent, partly personalized.

The sequence was obtained from a woman under 30 in good health. The material sequenced was CD4+ T cells sorted from blood. This chain connects TRBV19 to TRBJ2-7; 7 nucleotides line up with TRBD1. The chain's CDR3 is CASSIRQGDFYEQYF. The CDR3 DNA is TGTGCCAGTAGTATTAGGCAGGGGGATTTCTACGAGCAGTACTTC.